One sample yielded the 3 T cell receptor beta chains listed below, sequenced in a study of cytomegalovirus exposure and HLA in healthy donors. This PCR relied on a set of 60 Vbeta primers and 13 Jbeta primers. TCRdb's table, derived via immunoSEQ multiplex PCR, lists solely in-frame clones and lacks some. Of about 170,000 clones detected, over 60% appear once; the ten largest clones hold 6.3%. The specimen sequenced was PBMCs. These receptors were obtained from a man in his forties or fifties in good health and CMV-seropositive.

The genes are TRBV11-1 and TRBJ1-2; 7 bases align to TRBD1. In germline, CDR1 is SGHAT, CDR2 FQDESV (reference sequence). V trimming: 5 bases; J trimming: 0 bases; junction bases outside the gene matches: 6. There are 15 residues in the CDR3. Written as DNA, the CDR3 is TGTGCCAGCAGCCTCGGGACAGCAGCTAACTATGGCTACACCTTC. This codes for CASSLGTAANYGYTF.

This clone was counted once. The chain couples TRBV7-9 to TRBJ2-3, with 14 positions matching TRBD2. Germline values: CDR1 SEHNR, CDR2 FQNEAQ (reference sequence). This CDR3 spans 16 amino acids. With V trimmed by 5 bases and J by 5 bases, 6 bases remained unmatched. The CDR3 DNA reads TGTGCCAGCAGCGTAGGGACTAGCGGGAGTGAAGATACGCAGTATTTT. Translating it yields CASSVGTSGSEDTQYF.

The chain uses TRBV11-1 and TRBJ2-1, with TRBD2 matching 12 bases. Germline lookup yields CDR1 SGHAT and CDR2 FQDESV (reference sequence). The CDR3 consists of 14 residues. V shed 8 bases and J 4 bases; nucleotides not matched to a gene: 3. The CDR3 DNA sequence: TGTGCCAGCGCAGGACTAGCGGGGTACAATGAGCAGTTCTTC. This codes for CASAGLAGYNEQFF.